Listed below are T cell receptor beta chains from one sample, sequenced in a study of shared clonotypes between healthy human individuals. Generated by immunoSEQ multiplex PCR, the TCRdb table keeps only in-frame clones and is missing some. Of more than 1,200,000 clones in the sample, 98% to 99% were seen once. The material sequenced was naive CD4+ T cells sorted from blood. The receptors shown here come from a man aged 25-40 years in good health. Each CDR3 is given with its conserved first and last residue. Fields, in order: clone size, V gene, D gene, J gene, CDR3 protein, CDR3 DNA. The D gene is left open where the match is weak. Size is omitted from some rows. Given values are once, few, many or a class for expanded clones.

clone_size: .
v_call: TRBV29-1
d_call: TRBD2
j_call: TRBJ2-2
cdr3_aa: CSGGQTSGNTGELFF
cdr3_nt: TGCAGCGGAGGCCAAACTAGCGGTAACACCGGGGAGCTGTTTTTT

clone_size: .
v_call: TRBV19
d_call: .
j_call: TRBJ1-1
cdr3_aa: CASTVIGGTEAFF
cdr3_nt: TGTGCCAGTACGGTGATTGGGGGGACTGAAGCTTTCTTT

clone_size: .
v_call: TRBV5-4
d_call: TRBD2
j_call: TRBJ2-3
cdr3_aa: CASSSSGRVPDTQYF
cdr3_nt: TGTGCCAGTTCCAGTAGCGGGAGGGTCCCAGATACGCAGTATTTT

clone_size: .
v_call: TRBV5-1
d_call: TRBD2
j_call: TRBJ2-5
cdr3_aa: CASSLKVSSGQETQYF
cdr3_nt: TGCGCCAGCAGCTTGAAGGTTTCTAGCGGTCAAGAGACCCAGTACTTC

clone_size: .
v_call: TRBV6-5
d_call: .
j_call: TRBJ2-7
cdr3_aa: CASSYSLAGNYEQYF
cdr3_nt: TGTGCCAGCAGTTACTCTTTGGCGGGGAACTACGAGCAGTACTTC

clone_size: .
v_call: TRBV11-2
d_call: .
j_call: TRBJ1-5
cdr3_aa: CASSLGANQPQHF
cdr3_nt: TGTGCCAGCAGCTTGGGGGCGAATCAGCCCCAGCATTTT

clone_size: .
v_call: TRBV5-6
d_call: TRBD2
j_call: TRBJ2-7
cdr3_aa: CASSLAASGIYSYEQYF
cdr3_nt: TGTGCCAGCAGCTTGGCGGCTAGCGGGATCTACTCCTACGAGCAGTACTTC

clone_size: once
v_call: TRBV2
d_call: TRBD1
j_call: TRBJ1-2
cdr3_aa: CASSDRGRGDGYTF
cdr3_nt: TGTGCCAGCAGTGACAGGGGGCGAGGTGATGGCTACACCTTC

clone_size: .
v_call: TRBV6-1
d_call: TRBD2
j_call: TRBJ2-1
cdr3_aa: CASSPGTSDNEQFF
cdr3_nt: TGTGCCAGCAGTCCCGGGACTAGTGACAATGAGCAGTTCTTC

clone_size: .
v_call: TRBV16
d_call: .
j_call: TRBJ2-1
cdr3_aa: CASSQNPPYNEQFF
cdr3_nt: TGTGCCAGCAGCCAAAACCCACCCTACAATGAGCAGTTCTTC

clone_size: .
v_call: TRBV5-1
d_call: .
j_call: TRBJ2-7
cdr3_aa: CASSLAVEAYEQYF
cdr3_nt: TGCGCCAGCAGCTTGGCCGTTGAGGCCTACGAGCAGTACTTC